Listed below are T cell receptor beta chains from one sample, sequenced in a study of blood T cell repertoires in COVID-19. The method was immunoSEQ multiplex PCR; TCRdb's version includes in-frame clones alone and lacks a portion of them. The table includes approximately 190,000 clones, roughly 80% detected once. The specimen was peripheral blood. The receptors were sampled from a man younger than 45 with active or convalescent COVID-19. The CDR3 runs from the conserved cysteine through the conserved F or W. The D gene is left open where the match is weak. Only part of the rows carry a size: once, few, many, or a class if the clone is expanded.

size	V	J	D	CDR3	DNA
NA	TRBV7-2	TRBJ2-3	TRBD2	CASSLGTSGKRLSTDTQYF	TGTGCCAGCAGCCTGGGTACTAGCGGGAAACGTCTGAGCACAGATACGCAGTATTTT
NA	TRBV10-1	TRBJ1-5	NA	CASSRTGSNQPQHF	TGCGCCAGCAGTCGTACAGGTAGCAATCAGCCCCAGCATTTT
NA	TRBV7-9	TRBJ2-7	NA	CASSLDTSYEQYF	TGTGCCAGCAGCTTAGACACCTCCTACGAGCAGTACTTC
NA	TRBV6-1	TRBJ1-3	NA	CASSEGAERRNTIYF	TGTGCCAGCAGTGAAGGAGCCGAGAGGCGAAACACCATATATTTT
NA	TRBV13	TRBJ2-3	NA	CASSGQRSTDTQYF	TGTGCCAGCAGCGGACAGAGGTCCACAGATACGCAGTATTTT
NA	TRBV7-2	TRBJ1-2	NA	CASSLGAGAPRGYTF	TGTGCCAGCAGCTTAGGGGCAGGGGCACCAAGGGGCTACACCTTC
NA	TRBV19	TRBJ2-5	TRBD1	CATTRTGGWGETQYF	TGTGCCACCACCCGGACAGGGGGTTGGGGCGAGACCCAGTACTTC
NA	TRBV9	TRBJ1-2	NA	CASSAVQTPNYGYTF	TGTGCCAGCAGCGCAGTACAGACGCCTAACTATGGCTACACCTTC
NA	TRBV15	TRBJ2-1	NA	CATRDSTYLNEQFF	TGTGCCACCAGGGACAGTACTTACCTCAATGAGCAGTTCTTC
few	TRBV9	TRBJ1-2	TRBD1	CASSYQADRSWGSYGYTF	TGTGCCAGCAGCTATCAGGCGGACAGGTCTTGGGGGAGCTATGGCTACACCTTC
NA	TRBV24-1	TRBJ2-1	NA	CATSETGDNEQFF	TGTGCCACCAGTGAAACGGGAGACAATGAGCAGTTCTTC
NA	TRBV18	TRBJ2-2	TRBD2	CASSPPSGHLGELFF	TGTGCCAGCTCACCGCCTAGCGGGCATCTCGGGGAGCTGTTTTTT
NA	TRBV28	TRBJ1-6	NA	CASSPSLGGDSPLHF	TGTGCCAGCAGTCCCTCCCTCGGGGGGGATTCACCCCTCCACTTT
NA	TRBV7-2	TRBJ2-2	NA	CASSLALTGELFF	TGTGCCAGCAGCTTAGCACTCACCGGGGAGCTGTTTTTT
few	TRBV18	TRBJ1-2	TRBD1	CASSPRIQGTTNYGYTF	TGTGCCAGCTCACCAAGGATACAGGGGACGACTAACTATGGCTACACCTTC
NA	TRBV4-1	TRBJ2-7	TRBD1	CASSQVPGGQGSYEQYF	TGCGCCAGCAGCCAAGTGCCAGGGGGACAGGGTTCCTACGAGCAGTACTTC
once	TRBV28	TRBJ1-1	NA	CASRVQGGTEAFF	TGTGCCAGCAGAGTACAGGGCGGTACTGAAGCTTTCTTT
NA	TRBV6-2/TRBV6-3	TRBJ1-2	NA	CASSYSMKDRTYGYTF	TGTGCCAGCAGTTACTCGATGAAAGACAGGACCTATGGCTACACCTTC
NA	TRBV19	TRBJ1-2	NA	CASSIKRGRPMDGYTF	TGTGCCAGTAGTATTAAAAGGGGTCGGCCGATGGATGGCTACACCTTC
NA	TRBV28	TRBJ1-4	NA	CASRAPGTHLGEKLFF	TGTGCCAGCAGAGCGCCCGGGACACACCTAGGGGAAAAACTGTTTTTT
NA	TRBV6-2/TRBV6-3	TRBJ2-5	TRBD2	CASSSPAGNQETQYF	TGTGCCAGCAGTTCTCCAGCGGGGAACCAAGAGACCCAGTACTTC
NA	TRBV7-3	TRBJ1-2	TRBD1	CASSPQGQGYDGYTF	TGTGCCAGCAGCCCCCAGGGACAGGGGTATGACGGCTACACCTTC
NA	TRBV24-1	TRBJ2-1	TRBD2	CATSDLGRNEQFF	TGTGCCACCAGTGATCTCGGGAGGAATGAGCAGTTCTTC
NA	TRBV28	TRBJ1-2	NA	CASSPTGTFYGYTF	TGTGCCAGCAGTCCCACCGGGACATTCTATGGCTACACCTTC
few	TRBV6-5	TRBJ2-4	TRBD1	CASGGQGTSKNIQYF	TGTGCCAGCGGGGGACAGGGGACTTCCAAAAACATTCAGTACTTC
NA	TRBV5-4	TRBJ2-1	TRBD1	CASSLLSVQGAGNEQFF	TGTGCCAGCAGCTTGCTGTCAGTACAGGGGGCCGGCAATGAGCAGTTCTTC
NA	TRBV2	TRBJ2-1	TRBD2	CASTKLAGGPNEQFF	TGTGCCAGCACCAAACTAGCGGGGGGGCCCAATGAGCAGTTCTTC
NA	TRBV7-9	TRBJ2-5	TRBD1	CASSLPGQGWETQYF	TGTGCCAGCAGTCTTCCGGGACAGGGGTGGGAGACCCAGTACTTC
NA	TRBV6-4	TRBJ2-2	NA	CASSAREGAGELFF	TGTGCCAGCAGTGCCAGGGAAGGTGCCGGGGAGCTGTTTTTT
NA	TRBV3-1/TRBV3-2	TRBJ2-3	NA	CASSQGGLDRGPTDTQYF	TGTGCCAGCAGCCAAGGGGGCCTCGATCGAGGCCCCACAGATACGCAGTATTTT
NA	TRBV27	TRBJ2-7	NA	CASSLGTRNPYEQYF	TGTGCCAGCAGTTTGGGGACACGAAACCCCTACGAGCAGTACTTC
NA	TRBV4-1	TRBJ2-4	NA	CASSPRPSVGENIQYF	TGCGCCAGCAGCCCTCGTCCTAGCGTGGGGGAAAACATTCAGTACTTC
NA	TRBV19	TRBJ2-7	NA	CASSIEDRSEQYF	TGTGCCAGTAGTATAGAAGACAGGTCCGAGCAGTACTTC
NA	TRBV5-1	TRBJ2-7	TRBD2	CASSRLAGGHSYEQYF	TGCGCCAGCAGTCGACTAGCGGGAGGGCACTCCTACGAGCAGTACTTC
NA	TRBV30	TRBJ1-5	NA	CAWNVATGQPQHF	TGTGCCTGGAATGTAGCCACGGGGCAGCCCCAGCATTTT
NA	TRBV7-2	TRBJ1-2	TRBD1	CASSLAGGASSYGYTF	TGTGCCAGCAGCTTAGCAGGGGGCGCTTCGAGCTATGGCTACACCTTC
NA	TRBV14	TRBJ1-2	NA	CASSQGAGKDGYTF	TGTGCCAGCAGCCAAGGGGCAGGGAAGGATGGCTACACCTTC
once	TRBV6-5	TRBJ2-5	TRBD2	CASSISGRRETQYF	TGTGCCAGCAGCATTAGCGGGAGGAGAGAGACCCAGTACTTC
NA	TRBV30	TRBJ1-1	NA	CAWSVRSRENTEAFF	TGTGCCTGGAGTGTACGTAGCAGGGAGAACACTGAAGCTTTCTTT
NA	TRBV5-1	TRBJ1-2	TRBD1	CASSLGLQGLERGYTF	TGCGCCAGCAGCTTGGGCTTACAGGGGTTGGAGCGGGGCTACACCTTC
NA	TRBV6-5	TRBJ2-3	TRBD1	CASTAGQGVLNTQYF	TGTGCCAGCACCGCGGGACAGGGGGTACTAAATACGCAGTATTTT
NA	TRBV28	TRBJ1-5	NA	CASSRVVNQPQHF	TGTGCCAGCAGTCGGGTAGTCAATCAGCCCCAGCATTTT
few	TRBV19	TRBJ1-1	NA	CASSPGWVNTEAFF	TGTGCCAGTAGCCCGGGGTGGGTGAACACTGAAGCTTTCTTT